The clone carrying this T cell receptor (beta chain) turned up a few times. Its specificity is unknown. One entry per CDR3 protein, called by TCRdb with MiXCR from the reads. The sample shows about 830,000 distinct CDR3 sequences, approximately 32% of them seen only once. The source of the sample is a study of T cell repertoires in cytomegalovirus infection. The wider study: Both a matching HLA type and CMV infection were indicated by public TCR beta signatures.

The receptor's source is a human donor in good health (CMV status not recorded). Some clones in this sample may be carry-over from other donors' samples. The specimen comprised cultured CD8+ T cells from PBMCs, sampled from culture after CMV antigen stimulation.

This chain's CDR3 is CASSESGLYYEQYV. CDR3 coding DNA: TGTGCCAGCTCTGAGTCTGGGCTGTACTACGAGCAGTACGTC. The chain links TRBV7-9 to TRBJ2-7; D is ambiguous. The CDR3 contains 14 residues. CDR1 and CDR2 from the germline V gene are SEHNR and FQNEAQ (reference sequence). Trimming pared 8 bases from V and 3 bases from J, leaving 17 bases between.